This TCR beta chain was identified in a study of blood T cell repertoires in COVID-19. Study-level information: Acute and convalescent COVID-19 specimens originated in the United States, Italy and Spain. In each case, the material was cDNA or gDNA derived from T cells, B-cell-depleted T cells, or PBMCs.

Original handling: Reference gene primer amplification yielded estimated nucleated cell counts. Generated by immunoSEQ multiplex PCR, the TCRdb table keeps only in-frame clones and is missing some. V and J calls and clone size are those listed in that table; D and trimming were worked out from the DNA. Of more than 200,000 clones in the sample, about 88% were seen once. The sequenced material came from peripheral blood. The receptor comes from a woman aged 40 to 50 who had recovered from COVID-19.

DNA for the CDR3: TGTGCCAGCAGCCTCACAACGGGGAGCACAGATACGCAGTATTTT. Translated, it gives CASSLTTGSTDTQYF. The chain links TRBV7-9 to TRBJ2-3; D possibly corresponds to TRBD2 (5 bases). Germline lookup yields CDR1 SEHNR and CDR2 FQNEAQ (reference sequence). Trimming pared 5 bases from V and 0 bases from J, leaving 12 bases between. CDR3 size: 15 residues.